Each of the 9 T cell receptor beta chains below was sequenced from the same sample in a study of CD8 T cells in ankylosing spondylitis (dated by TCRdb to about 2017). Library preparation employed 5' RACE. For sequencing, an Illumina HiSeq 2500 was employed. TCRdb reran the public reads through fastp at Q25 and MiXCR, keeping productive beta chains. When rows share a CDR3 protein, they turn into one entry using the most common DNA and genes. The sample table contains 35,000 to 50,000 distinct CDR3 sequences; only one count was recorded for approximately 10% of them. Jointly, the top ten make up more than 15% of the sample. What was sequenced was blood, either unsorted or a sorted T cell fraction (not recorded which). All receptors derive from a male donor with ankylosing spondylitis or in good health (not recorded which).

In this sample, this clonotype turned up many times. The chain employs TRBV7-2 and TRBJ2-3; 8 bases line up with TRBD2. This CDR3 spans 13 amino acids. The germline V gene has CDR1 SGHTA and CDR2 FQGNSA. Trimming took 5 bases from V and 11 from J; bases not matched to a gene: 9. CDR3 nucleotides: TGTGCCAGCAGCCCCGGGGGGGAGGTCCAGCAGTATTTT. Translation: CASSPGGEVQQYF.

This clonotype was recorded many times. The gene calls are TRBV12-3 or TRBV12-4 and TRBJ2-5; 14 bases align to TRBD2. CDR3 length: 16 residues. V lost 4 bases and J lost 4; bases outside the gene matches: 5. The CDR3 spells CASSYGLAGGLETQYF. CDR3 DNA sequence: TGTGCCAGCAGTTATGGACTAGCGGGAGGATTAGAGACCCAGTACTTC.

This clonotype was seen a few times. A clone one base away is much larger, so this may be a read error. The rearrangement uses TRBV29-1 and TRBJ2-7; possible D gene TRBD2, 6 bases. The CDR3 covers 11 residues. Germline-derived CDR1 and CDR2 are SQVTM and ANQGSEA. This CDR3 reads CSVEWGDERYF. The CDR3 bases are TGCAGCGTTGAATGGGGGGACGAGCGGTACTTC.

This clonotype has ten or more counts. The CDR3 DNA reads as TGTGCCAGCAGCCTAATCTTGACTGAAGCTTTCTTT. Translated: CASSLILTEAFF. V usage is TRBV12-3 or TRBV12-4 and J usage is TRBJ1-1; no firm D call. CDR3 length equals 12 residues. Trimming took off 6 bases at V and 5 bases at J, with 10 bases between the two ends.

This clonotype has only a few counts. V is TRBV15 and J is TRBJ1-6, with 8 bases lining up with TRBD1. J lost 10 bases, V lost 9 bases, and 17 bases had no gene match. This CDR3 comprises 16 residues. Germline V CDR1 and CDR2: LNHNV, YYDKDF (reference sequence). CDR3 nucleotide sequence: TGTGCCACAAGGAGAACCTTAGACAGGGGCGACTCACCCCTCCACTTT. The encoded protein is CATRRTLDRGDSPLHF.

This clonotype was found many times. The chain has TRBV4-2 and TRBJ1-1; D is unresolved. V was trimmed by 2 bases and J by 1 base, leaving 8 bases between them. The germline V gene encodes CDR1 LGHNA and CDR2 YNFKEQ. The CDR3 totals 14 residues. In DNA, the CDR3 is TGTGCCAGCAGCCAAAACAACCCGAACACTGAAGCTTTCTTT. Its translation: CASSQNNPNTEAFF.

This clonotype is labeled as medium-sized. The chain has TRBV10-3 and TRBJ2-5; 7 positions agree with TRBD1. Germline lookup yields CDR1 ENHRY and CDR2 SYGVKD. The length of the CDR3 is 13 residues. V gave up 7 bases and J gave up 2 bases; unmatched junction bases: 4. Here the CDR3 reads CAINDRDQETQYF. CDR3 sequence (DNA): TGTGCCATCAACGACAGGGATCAAGAGACCCAGTACTTC.

This clonotype was recorded at least ten times. The chain recombines TRBV20-1 with TRBJ2-1; a possible D gene is TRBD2 (6 bases). This CDR3 region has 15 residues. V was shortened by 0 bases and J by 4 bases, with 13 bases between the two germline ends. Germline values: CDR1 DFQATT, CDR2 SNEGSKA (reference sequence). The DNA of the CDR3 is TGCAGTGCTAGAGAAGGCAGCGGGTATTACAATGAGCAGTTCTTC. Residues: CSAREGSGYYNEQFF.

Many counts were recorded for this clonotype. The V and J genes are TRBV27 and TRBJ2-1; the match to TRBD2 covers 7 bases. Per the germline V gene, CDR1 is MNHEY and CDR2 is SMNVEV (reference sequence). Trimming took 2 bases from V and 6 from J; bases not matched to a gene: 7. The CDR3 consists of 15 residues. In DNA form, the CDR3 reads TGTGCCAGCAGTTTAATCGGACTAGTGGGCAATGAGCAGTTCTTC. It yields the protein CASSLIGLVGNEQFF.